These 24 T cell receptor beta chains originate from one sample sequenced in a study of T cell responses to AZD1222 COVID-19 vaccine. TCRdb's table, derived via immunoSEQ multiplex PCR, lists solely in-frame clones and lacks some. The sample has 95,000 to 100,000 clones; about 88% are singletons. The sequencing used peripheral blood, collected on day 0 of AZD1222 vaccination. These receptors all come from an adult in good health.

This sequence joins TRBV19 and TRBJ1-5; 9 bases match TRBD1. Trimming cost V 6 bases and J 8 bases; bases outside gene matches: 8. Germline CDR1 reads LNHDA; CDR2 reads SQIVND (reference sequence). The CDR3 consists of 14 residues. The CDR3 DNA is TGTGCCAGTAGGCCGGACAGGGGTAGGGAGCCCCAGCATTTT. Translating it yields CASRPDRGREPQHF. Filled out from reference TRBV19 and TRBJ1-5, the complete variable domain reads DGGITQSPKYLFRKEGQNVTLSCEQNLNHDAMYWYRQDPGQGLRLIYYSQIVNDFQKGDIAEGYSVSREKKESFPLTVTSAQKNPTAFYLCASRPDRGREPQHFGDGTRLSIL.

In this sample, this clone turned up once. The CDR3: CSVEEVQGTEAFF. DNA for the CDR3: TGCAGCGTTGAAGAGGTGCAGGGTACTGAAGCTTTCTTT. The chain is built from TRBV29-1 and TRBJ1-1, with a tentative D call TRBD1 (5 bases). This CDR3 is built from 13 residues. The germline V gene encodes CDR1 SQVTM and CDR2 ANQGSEA. V lost 0 bases and J lost 5, with 10 bases in between.

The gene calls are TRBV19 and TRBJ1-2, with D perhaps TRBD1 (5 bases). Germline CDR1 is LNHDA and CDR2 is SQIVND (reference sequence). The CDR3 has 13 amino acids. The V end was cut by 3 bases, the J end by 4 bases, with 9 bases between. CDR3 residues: CASSIDSFYGYTF. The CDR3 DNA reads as TGTGCCAGTAGTATTGACAGCTTCTATGGCTACACCTTC.

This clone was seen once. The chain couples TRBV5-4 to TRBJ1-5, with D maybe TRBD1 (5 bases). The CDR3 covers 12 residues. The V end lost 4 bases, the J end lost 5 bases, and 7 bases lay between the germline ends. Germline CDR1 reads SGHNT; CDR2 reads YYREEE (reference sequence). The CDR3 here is CASSRGDQPQHF. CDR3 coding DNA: TGTGCCAGCAGCCGGGGCGATCAGCCCCAGCATTTT.

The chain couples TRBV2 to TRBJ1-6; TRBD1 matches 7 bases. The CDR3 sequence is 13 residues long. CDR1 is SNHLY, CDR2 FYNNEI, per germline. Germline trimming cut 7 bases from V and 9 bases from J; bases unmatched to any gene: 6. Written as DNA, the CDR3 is TGTGCCAGCACCGGGACAGCCTTTTCACCCCTCCACTTT. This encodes CASTGTAFSPLHF.

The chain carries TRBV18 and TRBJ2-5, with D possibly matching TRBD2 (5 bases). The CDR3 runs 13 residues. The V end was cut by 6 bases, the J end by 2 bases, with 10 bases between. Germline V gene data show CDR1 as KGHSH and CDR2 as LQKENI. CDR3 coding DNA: TGTGCCAGCTCTTTCCGGGATCAAGAGACCCAGTACTTC. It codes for CASSFRDQETQYF.

CDR3 loop: CASSLGSTGVASGNTIYF. In DNA form, the CDR3 reads TGCGCCAGCAGCTTGGGTTCAACAGGGGTAGCTTCTGGAAACACCATATATTTT. The chain carries TRBV5-1 and TRBJ1-3; 7 bases are a match to TRBD1. V gave up 0 bases and J gave up 1 base; unmatched junction bases: 10. From germline, CDR1 is SGHRS and CDR2 YFSETQ. This CDR3 has 18 amino acids.

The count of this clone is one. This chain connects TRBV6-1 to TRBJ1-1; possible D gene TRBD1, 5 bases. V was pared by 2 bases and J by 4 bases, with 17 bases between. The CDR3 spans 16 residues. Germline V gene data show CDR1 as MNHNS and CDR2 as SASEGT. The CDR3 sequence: CASSENPRAGGTEAFF. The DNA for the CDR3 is TGTGCCAGCAGTGAAAACCCCCGGGCCGGGGGCACTGAAGCTTTCTTT.

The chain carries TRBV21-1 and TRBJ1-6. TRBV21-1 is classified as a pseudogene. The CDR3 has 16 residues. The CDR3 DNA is TGTGCCAGCAGCGCCCGGGATCCATGGGGGGATTCACCCCTCCACTTT. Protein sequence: CASSARDPWGDSPLHF.

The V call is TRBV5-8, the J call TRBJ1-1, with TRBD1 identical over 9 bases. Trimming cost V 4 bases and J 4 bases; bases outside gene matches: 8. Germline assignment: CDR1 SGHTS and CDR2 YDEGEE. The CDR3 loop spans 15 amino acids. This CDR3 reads CASSAGDRAGTEAFF. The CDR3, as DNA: TGTGCCAGCAGCGCCGGGGACAGGGCAGGCACTGAAGCTTTCTTT. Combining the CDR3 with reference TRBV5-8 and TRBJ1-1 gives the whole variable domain EAGVTQSPTHLIKTRGQQATLRCSPISGHTSVYWYQQALGLGLQFLLWYDEGEERNRGNFPPRFSGRQFPNYSSELNVNALELEDSALYLCASSAGDRAGTEAFFGQGTRLTVV.

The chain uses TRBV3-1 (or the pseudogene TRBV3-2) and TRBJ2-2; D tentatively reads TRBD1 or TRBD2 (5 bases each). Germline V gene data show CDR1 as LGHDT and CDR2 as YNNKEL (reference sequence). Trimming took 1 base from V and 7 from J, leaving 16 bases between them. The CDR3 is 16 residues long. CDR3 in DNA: TGTGCCAGCAGCCAAGTATCGGGACGAACAGGCGGGGAGCTGTTTTTT. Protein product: CASSQVSGRTGGELFF.

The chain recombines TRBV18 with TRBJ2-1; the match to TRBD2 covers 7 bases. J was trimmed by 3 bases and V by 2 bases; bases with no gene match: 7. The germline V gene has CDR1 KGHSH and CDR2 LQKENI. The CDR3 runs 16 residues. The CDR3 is CASSPGSGIGYNEQFF. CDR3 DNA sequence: TGTGCCAGCTCACCAGGAAGCGGGATAGGCTACAATGAGCAGTTCTTC.

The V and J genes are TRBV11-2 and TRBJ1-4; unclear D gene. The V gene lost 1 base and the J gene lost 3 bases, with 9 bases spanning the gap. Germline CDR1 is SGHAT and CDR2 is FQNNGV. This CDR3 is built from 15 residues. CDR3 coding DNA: TGTGCCAGCAGCTTAGTGCAGTGGGCTAATGAAAAACTGTTTTTT. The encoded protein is CASSLVQWANEKLFF.

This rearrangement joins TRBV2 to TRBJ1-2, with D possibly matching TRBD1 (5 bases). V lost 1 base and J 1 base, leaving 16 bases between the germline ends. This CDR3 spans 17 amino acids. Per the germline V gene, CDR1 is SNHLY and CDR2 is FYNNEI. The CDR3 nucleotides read TGTGCCAGCAGTGAAGTTTCAGGGAGAAGGGTTAACTATGGCTACACCTTC. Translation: CASSEVSGRRVNYGYTF.

This CDR3 is CSVIQRYNEQFF. The CDR3, as DNA: TGCAGCGTCATTCAGAGATACAATGAGCAGTTCTTC. The chain uses TRBV29-1 and TRBJ2-1, with unresolved D. The CDR3 length is 12 residues. The germline CDR1 and CDR2 sequences are SQVTM and ANQGSEA. The V end lost 6 bases, the J end lost 4 bases, and 10 bases lay between the germline ends.

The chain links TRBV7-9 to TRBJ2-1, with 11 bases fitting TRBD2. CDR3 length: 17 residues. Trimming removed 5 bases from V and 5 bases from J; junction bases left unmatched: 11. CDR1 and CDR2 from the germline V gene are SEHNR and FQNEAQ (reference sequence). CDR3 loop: CASSPLPLAGDNNEQFF. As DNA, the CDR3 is TGTGCCAGCAGCCCCTTACCACTAGCGGGGGACAACAATGAGCAGTTCTTC.

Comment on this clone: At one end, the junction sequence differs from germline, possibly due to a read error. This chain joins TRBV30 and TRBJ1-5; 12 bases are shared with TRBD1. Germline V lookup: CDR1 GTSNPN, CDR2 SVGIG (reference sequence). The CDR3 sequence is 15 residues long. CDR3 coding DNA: TGTGCCTGGACTAAGGGGACAGGGGGCAACCAGCCCCAGCATTTT. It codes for CAWTKGTGGNQPQHF.

DNA of the CDR3: TGTGCCAGCAGCCTTTCCGCGGGCGGGGAGACCCAGTACTTC. Translation: CASSLSAGGETQYF. V usage is TRBV11-2 and J usage is TRBJ2-5; possible D gene TRBD2, 5 bases. CDR1 and CDR2 (germline): SGHAT, FQNNGV. The CDR3 contains 14 residues. V was trimmed by 5 bases and J by 5 bases, leaving 15 bases between them.

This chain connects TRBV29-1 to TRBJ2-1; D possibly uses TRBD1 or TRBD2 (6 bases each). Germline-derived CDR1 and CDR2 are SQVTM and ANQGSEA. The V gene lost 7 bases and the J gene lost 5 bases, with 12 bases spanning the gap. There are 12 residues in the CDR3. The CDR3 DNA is TGCAGCGGGGGGGCAGGGGACAATGAGCAGTTCTTC. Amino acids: CSGGAGDNEQFF.

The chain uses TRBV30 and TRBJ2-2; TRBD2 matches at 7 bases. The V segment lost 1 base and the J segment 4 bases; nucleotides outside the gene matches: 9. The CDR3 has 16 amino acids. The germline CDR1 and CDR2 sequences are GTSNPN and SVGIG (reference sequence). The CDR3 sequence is CAWSEWGTKVTGELFF. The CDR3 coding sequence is TGTGCCTGGAGTGAATGGGGGACTAAAGTCACCGGGGAGCTGTTTTTT.

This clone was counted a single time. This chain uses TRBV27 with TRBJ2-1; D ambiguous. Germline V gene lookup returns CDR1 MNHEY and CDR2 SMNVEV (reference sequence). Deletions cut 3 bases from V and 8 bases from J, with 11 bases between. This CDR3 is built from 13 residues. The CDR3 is CASSFRRLDEQFF. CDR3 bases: TGTGCCAGCAGTTTCAGAAGACTCGATGAGCAGTTCTTC.

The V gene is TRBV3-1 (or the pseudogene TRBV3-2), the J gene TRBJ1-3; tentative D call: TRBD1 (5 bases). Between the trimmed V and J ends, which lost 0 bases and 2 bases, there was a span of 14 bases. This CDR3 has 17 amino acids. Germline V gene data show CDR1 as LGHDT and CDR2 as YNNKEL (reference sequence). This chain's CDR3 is CASSQDCGGPPGNTIYF. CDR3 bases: TGTGCCAGCAGCCAAGATTGCGGGGGACCGCCTGGAAACACCATATATTTT.

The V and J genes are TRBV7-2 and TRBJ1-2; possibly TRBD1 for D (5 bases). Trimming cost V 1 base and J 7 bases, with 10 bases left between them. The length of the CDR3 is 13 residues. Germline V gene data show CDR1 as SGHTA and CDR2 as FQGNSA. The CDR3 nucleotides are TGTGCCAGCAGCTTAGGGGGGTCGCTTGGCTACACCTTC. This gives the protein CASSLGGSLGYTF.

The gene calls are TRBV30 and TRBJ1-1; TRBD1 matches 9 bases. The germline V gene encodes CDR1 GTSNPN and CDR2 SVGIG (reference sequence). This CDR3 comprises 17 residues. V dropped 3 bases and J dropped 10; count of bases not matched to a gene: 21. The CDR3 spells CAWRPKSRDRVSSGAFF. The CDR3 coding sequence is TGTGCCTGGAGACCAAAGTCGCGGGACAGGGTAAGCTCTGGAGCTTTCTTT.